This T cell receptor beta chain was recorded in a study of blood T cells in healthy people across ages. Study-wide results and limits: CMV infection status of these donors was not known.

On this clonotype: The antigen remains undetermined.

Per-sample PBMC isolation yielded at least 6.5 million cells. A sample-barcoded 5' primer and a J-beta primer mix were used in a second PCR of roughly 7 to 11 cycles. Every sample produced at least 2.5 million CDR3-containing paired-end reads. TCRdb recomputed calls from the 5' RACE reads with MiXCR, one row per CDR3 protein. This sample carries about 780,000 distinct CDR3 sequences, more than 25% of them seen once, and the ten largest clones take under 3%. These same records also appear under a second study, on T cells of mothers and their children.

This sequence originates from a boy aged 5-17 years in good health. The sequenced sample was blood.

The CDR3 coding sequence is TGTGCCAGCAGCCTCGAGGGGGTCTCCTACAATGAGCAGTTCTTC. It translates to CASSLEGVSYNEQFF. The chain recombines TRBV7-2 with TRBJ2-1; maybe TRBD1 (6 bases). From germline, CDR1 is SGHTA and CDR2 FQGNSA. Trimming removed 5 bases at V and 0 bases at J, with 11 bases between. The CDR3 covers 15 residues.